This T cell receptor (beta chain) came from a study of shared clonotypes between healthy human individuals. Genomic DNA for unsorted samples was obtained from about 90 million PBMCs. In the case of this clone: Its antigen is not known.

General observations from the study: The low donor count limited represented genetic and exposure-history diversity. The sole specimen, blood, was sampled, and tissue repertoires likely differ.

The germline V gene encodes CDR1 KGHSH and CDR2 LQKENI. Trimming took off 0 bases at V and 5 bases at J, with 13 bases between the two ends. The CDR3 has 15 amino acids. For every subset, genomic DNA was evenly distributed across several immunoSEQ plates. Assay: immunoSEQ multiplex PCR; the TCRdb copy retains only in-frame clones and omits some. The table has about 480,000 clones, over 75% seen once. This chain uses TRBV18 with TRBJ1-1; no clear D gene. The specimen was PBMCs. This sequence originates from a woman in her forties in good health. Some clones in this sample may be carry-over from other donors' samples. The CDR3 loop reads CASSPPPGVGTEAFF. CDR3 nucleotides: TGTGCCAGCTCACCACCGCCCGGGGTTGGGACTGAAGCTTTCTTT.